This T cell receptor beta chain was documented in a study of Ad26.COV2.S vaccination and SARS-CoV-2 variants. Study as a whole: Vaccine-arm donor from the placebo-controlled COV1001 Ad26.COV2.S trial. Into the muscle, Ad26.COV2.S was dosed once or twice, 56 days apart.

Treatment noted: 15 to 20 received Ad26.COV2.S at low or high dose, single or two shots; about 5 received placebo; per-sample allocation not given. Sampling was performed 63 days after the first vaccine or placebo injection. Ad26 vector vaccine expressed Wuhan-strain SARS-CoV-2 spike. Germline assignment: CDR1 SGHAT and CDR2 FQNNGV. The ends were cut back, 1 base at V and 6 bases at J, with 8 bases in the middle. The CDR3 runs 13 residues. Repertoires were generated with immunoSEQ multiplex PCR, while TCRdb's copy carries only in-frame clones and drops some. The sample has 300,000 to 350,000 clones, under 90% seen once.

The chain recombines TRBV11-2 with TRBJ2-3; D remains unclear. This TCR came from a person aged 18-60 years who received the Ad26.COV2.S COVID-19 vaccine or a placebo. This specimen consisted of peripheral blood, obtained in a trial of Ad26.COV2.S vaccine versus placebo. The CDR3 sequence: CASSLGSLDTQYF. The CDR3 DNA is TGTGCCAGCAGCTTAGGGTCCCTCGATACGCAGTATTTT.